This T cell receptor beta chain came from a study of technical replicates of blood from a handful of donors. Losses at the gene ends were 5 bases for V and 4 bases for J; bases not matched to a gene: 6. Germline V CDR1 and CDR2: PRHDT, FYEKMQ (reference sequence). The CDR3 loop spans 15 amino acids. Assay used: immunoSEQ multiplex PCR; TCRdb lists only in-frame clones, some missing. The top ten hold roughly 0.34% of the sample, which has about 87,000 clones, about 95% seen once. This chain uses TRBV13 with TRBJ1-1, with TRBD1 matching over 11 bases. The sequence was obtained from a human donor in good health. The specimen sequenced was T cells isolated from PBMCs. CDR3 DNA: TGTGCCAGCAGCATCGGGACAGGGGGGGGCACTGAAGCTTTCTTT. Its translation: CASSIGTGGGTEAFF.